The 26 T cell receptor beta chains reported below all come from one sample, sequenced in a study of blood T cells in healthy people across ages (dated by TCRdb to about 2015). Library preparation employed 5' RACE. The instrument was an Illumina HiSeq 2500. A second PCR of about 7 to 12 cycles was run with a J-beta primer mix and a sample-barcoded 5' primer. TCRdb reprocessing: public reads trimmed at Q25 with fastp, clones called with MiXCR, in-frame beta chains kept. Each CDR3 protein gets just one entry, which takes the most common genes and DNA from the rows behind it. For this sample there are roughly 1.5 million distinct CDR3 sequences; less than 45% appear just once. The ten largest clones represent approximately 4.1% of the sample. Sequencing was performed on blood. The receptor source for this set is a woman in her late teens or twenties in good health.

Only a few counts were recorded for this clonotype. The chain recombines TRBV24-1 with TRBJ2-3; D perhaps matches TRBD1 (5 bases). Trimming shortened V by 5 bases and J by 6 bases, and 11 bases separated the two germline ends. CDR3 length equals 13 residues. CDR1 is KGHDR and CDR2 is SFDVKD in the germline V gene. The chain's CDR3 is CATSGRVDDTQYF. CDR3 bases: TGTGCCACCAGTGGCAGGGTTGACGATACGCAGTATTTT.

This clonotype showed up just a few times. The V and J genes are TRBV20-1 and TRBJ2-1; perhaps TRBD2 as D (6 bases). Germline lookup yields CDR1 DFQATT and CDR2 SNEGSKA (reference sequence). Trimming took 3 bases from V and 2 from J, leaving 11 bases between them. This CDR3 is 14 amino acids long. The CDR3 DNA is TGCAGTGCTAGCCGTAGCGGAGCCTACAATGAGCAGTTCTTC. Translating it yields CSASRSGAYNEQFF.

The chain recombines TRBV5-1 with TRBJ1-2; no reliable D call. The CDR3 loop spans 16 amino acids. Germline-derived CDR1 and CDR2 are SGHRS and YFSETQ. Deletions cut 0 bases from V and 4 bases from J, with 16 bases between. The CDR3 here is CASSLAGQARFYGYTF. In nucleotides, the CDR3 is TGCGCCAGCAGCTTGGCCGGCCAGGCCCGCTTCTATGGCTACACCTTC.

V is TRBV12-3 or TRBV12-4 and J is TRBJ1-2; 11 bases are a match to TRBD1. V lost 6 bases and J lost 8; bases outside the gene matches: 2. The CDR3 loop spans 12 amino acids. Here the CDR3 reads CASRDRGRGYTF. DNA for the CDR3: TGTGCCAGCAGGGACAGGGGGCGAGGCTACACCTTC.

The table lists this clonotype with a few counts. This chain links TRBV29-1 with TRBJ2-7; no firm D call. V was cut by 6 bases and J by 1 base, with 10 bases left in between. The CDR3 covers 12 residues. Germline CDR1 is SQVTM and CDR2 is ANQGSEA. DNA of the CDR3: TGCAGCGTCCGGACGTCATCCTACGAGCAGTACTTC. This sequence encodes CSVRTSSYEQYF.

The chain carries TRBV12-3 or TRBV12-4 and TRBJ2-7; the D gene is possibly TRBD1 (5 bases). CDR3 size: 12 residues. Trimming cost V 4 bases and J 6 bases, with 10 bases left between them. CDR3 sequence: CASSYSGLEQYF. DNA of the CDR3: TGTGCCAGCAGTTACTCAGGGCTCGAGCAGTACTTC.

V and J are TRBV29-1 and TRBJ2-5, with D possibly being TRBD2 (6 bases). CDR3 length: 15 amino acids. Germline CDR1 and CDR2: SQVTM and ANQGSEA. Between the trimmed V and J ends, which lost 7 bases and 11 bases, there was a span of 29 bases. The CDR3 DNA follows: TGCAGCGCCCAAGATCAGGGCGGGATTTACAATGAGCAGTACTTC. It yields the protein CSAQDQGGIYNEQYF.

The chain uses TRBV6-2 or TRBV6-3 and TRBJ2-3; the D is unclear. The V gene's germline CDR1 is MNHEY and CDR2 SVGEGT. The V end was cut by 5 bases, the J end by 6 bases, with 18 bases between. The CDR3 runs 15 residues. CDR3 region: CASSRWTGLGDTQYF. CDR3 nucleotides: TGTGCCAGCAGTCGCTGGACGGGTCTCGGGGATACGCAGTATTTT.

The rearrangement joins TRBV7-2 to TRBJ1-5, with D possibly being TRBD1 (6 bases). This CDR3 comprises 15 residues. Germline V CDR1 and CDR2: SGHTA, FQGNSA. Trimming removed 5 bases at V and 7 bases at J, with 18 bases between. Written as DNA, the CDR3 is TGTGCCAGCAGCAATAGGCAATCAGGGGACCAGCCCCAGCATTTT. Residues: CASSNRQSGDQPQHF.

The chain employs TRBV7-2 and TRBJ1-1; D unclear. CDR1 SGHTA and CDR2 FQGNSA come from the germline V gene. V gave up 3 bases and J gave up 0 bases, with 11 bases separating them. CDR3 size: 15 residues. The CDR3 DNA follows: TGTGCCAGCAGCTTGTCGAACACCATGAACACTGAAGCTTTCTTT. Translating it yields CASSLSNTMNTEAFF.

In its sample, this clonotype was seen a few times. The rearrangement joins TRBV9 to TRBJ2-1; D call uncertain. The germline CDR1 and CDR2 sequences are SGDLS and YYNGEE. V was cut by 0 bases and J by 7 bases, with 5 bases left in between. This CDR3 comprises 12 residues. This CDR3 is CASSVAANEQFF. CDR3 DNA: TGTGCCAGCAGCGTAGCGGCTAATGAGCAGTTCTTC.

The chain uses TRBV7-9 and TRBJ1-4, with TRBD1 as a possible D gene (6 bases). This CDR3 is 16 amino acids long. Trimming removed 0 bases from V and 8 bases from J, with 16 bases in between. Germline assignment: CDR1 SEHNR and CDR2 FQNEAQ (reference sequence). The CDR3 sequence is CASSLAVNRDNEKLFF. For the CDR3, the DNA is TGTGCCAGCAGCTTAGCTGTGAACAGGGACAACGAAAAACTGTTTTTT.

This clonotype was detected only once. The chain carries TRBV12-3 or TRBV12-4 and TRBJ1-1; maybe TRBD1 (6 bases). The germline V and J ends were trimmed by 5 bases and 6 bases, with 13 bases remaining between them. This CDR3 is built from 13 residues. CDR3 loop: CASSHTGSPEAFF. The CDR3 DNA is TGTGCCAGCAGTCATACAGGGTCCCCTGAAGCTTTCTTT.

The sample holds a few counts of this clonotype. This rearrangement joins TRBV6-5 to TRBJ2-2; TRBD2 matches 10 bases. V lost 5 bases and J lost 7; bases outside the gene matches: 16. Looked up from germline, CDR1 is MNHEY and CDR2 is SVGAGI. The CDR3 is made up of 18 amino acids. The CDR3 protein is CASSNVAGGTSTYGELFF. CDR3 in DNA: TGTGCCAGCAGTAACGTAGCGGGGGGCACTTCAACCTACGGGGAGCTGTTTTTT.

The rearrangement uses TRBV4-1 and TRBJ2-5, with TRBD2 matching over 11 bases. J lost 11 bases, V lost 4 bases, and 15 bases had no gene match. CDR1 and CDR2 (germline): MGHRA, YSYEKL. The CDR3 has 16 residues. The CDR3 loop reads CASSLLGLAVYNEQYF. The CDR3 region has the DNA TGCGCCAGCAGCCTACTGGGACTAGCGGTGTACAATGAGCAGTACTTC.

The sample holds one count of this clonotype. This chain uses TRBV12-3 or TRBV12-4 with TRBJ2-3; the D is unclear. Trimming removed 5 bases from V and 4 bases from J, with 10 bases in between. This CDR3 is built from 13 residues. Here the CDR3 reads CASSQFRADTQYF. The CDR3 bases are TGTGCCAGCAGTCAGTTCAGAGCAGATACGCAGTATTTT.

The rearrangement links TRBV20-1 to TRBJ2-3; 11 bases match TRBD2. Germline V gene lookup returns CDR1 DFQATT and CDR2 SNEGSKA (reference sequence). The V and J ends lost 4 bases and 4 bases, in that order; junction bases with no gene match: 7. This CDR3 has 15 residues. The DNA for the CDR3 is TGCAGTGCTATCCCTAGCGGGGGGCGCGCAGATACGCAGTATTTT. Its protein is CSAIPSGGRADTQYF.

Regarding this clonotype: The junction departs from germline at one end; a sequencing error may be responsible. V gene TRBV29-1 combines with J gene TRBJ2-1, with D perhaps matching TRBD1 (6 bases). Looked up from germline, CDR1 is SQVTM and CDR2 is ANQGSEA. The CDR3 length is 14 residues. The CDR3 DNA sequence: TGCAACGTTCCCAGGACAGTCTTTTTCTATGAGCAGTTCTTC. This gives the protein CNVPRTVFFYEQFF.

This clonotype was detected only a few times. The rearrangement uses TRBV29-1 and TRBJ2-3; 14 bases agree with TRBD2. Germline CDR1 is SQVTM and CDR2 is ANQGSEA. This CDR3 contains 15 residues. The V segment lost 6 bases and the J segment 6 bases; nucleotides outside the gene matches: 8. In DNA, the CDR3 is TGCAGCGTCTCTGGACTAGCGGGAGGTGGGGATACGCAGTATTTT. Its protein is CSVSGLAGGGDTQYF.

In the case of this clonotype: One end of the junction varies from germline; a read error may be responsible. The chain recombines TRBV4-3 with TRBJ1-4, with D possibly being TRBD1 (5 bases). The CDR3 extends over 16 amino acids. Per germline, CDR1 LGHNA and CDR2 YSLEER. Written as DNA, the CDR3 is TGCGCCAGCAGCCAGGCTCGTAGACGAGGGGATGAAAAACCGTTTTTT. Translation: CASSQARRRGDEKPFF.

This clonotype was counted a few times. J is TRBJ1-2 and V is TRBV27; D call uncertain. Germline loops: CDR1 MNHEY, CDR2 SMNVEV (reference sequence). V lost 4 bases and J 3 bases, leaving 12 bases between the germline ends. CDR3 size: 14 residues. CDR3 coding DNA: TGTGCCAGCAGTTCTACCATTGCTTACTATGGCTACACCTTC. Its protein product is CASSSTIAYYGYTF.

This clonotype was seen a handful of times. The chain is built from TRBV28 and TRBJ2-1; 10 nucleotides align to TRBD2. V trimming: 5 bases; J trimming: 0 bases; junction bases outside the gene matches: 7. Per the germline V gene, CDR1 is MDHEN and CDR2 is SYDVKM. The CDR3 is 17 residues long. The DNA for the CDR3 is TGTGCCAGCAGTACCCGACTAGCGGGTACCTCCTACAATGAGCAGTTCTTC. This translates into CASSTRLAGTSYNEQFF.

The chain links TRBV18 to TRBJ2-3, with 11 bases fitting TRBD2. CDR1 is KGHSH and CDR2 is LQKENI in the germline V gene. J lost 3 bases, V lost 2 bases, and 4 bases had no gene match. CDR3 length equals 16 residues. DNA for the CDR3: TGTGCCAGCTCACCAACCACTAGCGGGAGAACAGATACGCAGTATTTT. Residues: CASSPTTSGRTDTQYF.

This chain's CDR3 is CASSLSAHTTGAPFYNEQFF. The CDR3 nucleotides read TGTGCCAGCAGTTTAAGTGCGCACACAACAGGGGCACCTTTCTACAATGAGCAGTTCTTC. The chain combines TRBV12-3 or TRBV12-4 with TRBJ2-1; TRBD1 matches 7 bases. After removal of 2 bases from V and 3 bases from J, the junction contained 19 bases not matched to a gene. The CDR3 sequence is 20 residues long.

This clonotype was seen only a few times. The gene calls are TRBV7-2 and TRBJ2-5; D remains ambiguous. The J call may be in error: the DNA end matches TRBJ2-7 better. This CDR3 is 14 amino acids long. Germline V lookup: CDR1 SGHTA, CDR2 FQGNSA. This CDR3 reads CASSRAREDYEQYF. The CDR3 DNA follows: TGTGCCAGCAGCCGGGCCCGTGAGGACTACGAGCAGTACTTC.

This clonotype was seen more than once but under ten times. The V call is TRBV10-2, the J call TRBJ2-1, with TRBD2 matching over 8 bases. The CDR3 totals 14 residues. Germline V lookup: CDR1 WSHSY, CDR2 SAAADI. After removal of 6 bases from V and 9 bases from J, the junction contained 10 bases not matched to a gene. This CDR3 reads CASSQLAGSTEQFF. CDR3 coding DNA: TGCGCCAGCAGCCAGTTAGCGGGAAGTACTGAGCAGTTCTTC.